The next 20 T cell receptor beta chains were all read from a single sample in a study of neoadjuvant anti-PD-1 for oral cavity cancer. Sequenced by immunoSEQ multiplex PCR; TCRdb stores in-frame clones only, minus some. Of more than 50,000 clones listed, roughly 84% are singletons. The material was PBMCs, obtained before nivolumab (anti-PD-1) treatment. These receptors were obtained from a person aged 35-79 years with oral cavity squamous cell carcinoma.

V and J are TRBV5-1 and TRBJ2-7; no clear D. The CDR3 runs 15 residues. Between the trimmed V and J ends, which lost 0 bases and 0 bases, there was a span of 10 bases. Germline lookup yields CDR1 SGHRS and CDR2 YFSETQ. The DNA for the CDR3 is TGCGCCAGCAGCTTGGATGGCCAACCCTCCTACGAGCAGTACTTC. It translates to CASSLDGQPSYEQYF.

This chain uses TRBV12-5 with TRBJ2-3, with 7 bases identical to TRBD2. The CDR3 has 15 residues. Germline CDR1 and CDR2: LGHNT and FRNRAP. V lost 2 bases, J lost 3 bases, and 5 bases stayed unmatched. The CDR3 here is CASGLSSGFTDTQYF. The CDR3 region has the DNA TGTGCTAGTGGTTTGTCTAGCGGATTTACAGATACGCAGTATTTT.

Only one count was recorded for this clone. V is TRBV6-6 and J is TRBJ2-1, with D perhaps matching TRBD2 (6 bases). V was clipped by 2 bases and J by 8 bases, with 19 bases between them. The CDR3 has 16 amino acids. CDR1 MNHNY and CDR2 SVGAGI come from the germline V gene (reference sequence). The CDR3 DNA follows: TGTGCCAGCAGTTACAAAGGCCCCGGGAGTTACGATGAGCAGTTCTTC. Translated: CASSYKGPGSYDEQFF.

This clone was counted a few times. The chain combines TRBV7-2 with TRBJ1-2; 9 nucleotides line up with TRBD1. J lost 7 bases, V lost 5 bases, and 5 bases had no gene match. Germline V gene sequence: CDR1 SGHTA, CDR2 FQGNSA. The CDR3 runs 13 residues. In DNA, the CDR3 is TGTGCCAGCAGCGGGACAGGGTGGGTTGGCTACACCTTC. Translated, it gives CASSGTGWVGYTF.

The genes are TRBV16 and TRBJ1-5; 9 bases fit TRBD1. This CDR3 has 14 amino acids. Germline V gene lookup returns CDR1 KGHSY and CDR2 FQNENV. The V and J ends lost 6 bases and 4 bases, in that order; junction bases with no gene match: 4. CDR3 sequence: CASSRDRDNQPQHF. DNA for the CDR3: TGTGCCAGCAGTCGGGACAGGGATAATCAGCCCCAGCATTTT.

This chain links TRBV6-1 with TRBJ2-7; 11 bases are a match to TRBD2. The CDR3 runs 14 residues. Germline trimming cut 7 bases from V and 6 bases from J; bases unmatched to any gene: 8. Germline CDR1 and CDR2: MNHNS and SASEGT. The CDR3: CASTSSGGRGEQYF. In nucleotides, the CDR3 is TGTGCCAGCACCTCTAGCGGGGGGCGAGGCGAGCAGTACTTC.

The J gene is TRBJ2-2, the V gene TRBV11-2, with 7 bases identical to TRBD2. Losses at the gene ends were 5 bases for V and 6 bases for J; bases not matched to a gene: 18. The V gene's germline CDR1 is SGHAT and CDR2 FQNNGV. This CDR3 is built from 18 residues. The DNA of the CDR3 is TGTGCCAGCAGCCAAAGCTCGGGGCGGGGGTTAATTGCCGGGGAGCTGTTTTTT. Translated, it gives CASSQSSGRGLIAGELFF.

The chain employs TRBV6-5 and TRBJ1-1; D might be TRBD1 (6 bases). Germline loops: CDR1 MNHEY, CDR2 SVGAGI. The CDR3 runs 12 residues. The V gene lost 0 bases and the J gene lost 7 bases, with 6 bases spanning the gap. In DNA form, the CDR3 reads TGTGCCAGCAGTTACTCAGGGGGTGAAGCTTTCTTT. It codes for CASSYSGGEAFF.

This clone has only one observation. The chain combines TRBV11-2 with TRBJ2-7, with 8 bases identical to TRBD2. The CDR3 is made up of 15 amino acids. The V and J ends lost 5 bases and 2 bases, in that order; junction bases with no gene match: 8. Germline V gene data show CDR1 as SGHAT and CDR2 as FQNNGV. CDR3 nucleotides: TGTGCCAGCAGCCCCACAGCGGGGGCTACCTACGAGCAGTACTTC. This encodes CASSPTAGATYEQYF.

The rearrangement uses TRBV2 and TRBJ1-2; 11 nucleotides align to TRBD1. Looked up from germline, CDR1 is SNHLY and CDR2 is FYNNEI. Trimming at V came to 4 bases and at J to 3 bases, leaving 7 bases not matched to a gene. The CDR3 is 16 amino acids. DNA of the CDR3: TGTGCCAGCAGTGCCCTACGGACAGGGGGCGACTATGGCTACACCTTC. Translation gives CASSALRTGGDYGYTF. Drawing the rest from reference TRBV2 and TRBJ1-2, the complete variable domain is EPEVTQTPSHQVTQMGQEVILRCVPISNHLYFYWYRQILGQKVEFLVSFYNNEISEKSEIFDDQFSVERPDGSNFTLKIRSTKLEDSAMYFCASSALRTGGDYGYTFGSGTRLTVV.

Written as DNA, the CDR3 is TGTGCCAGCAGCTACAGGGGCTCCATCTACGAGCAGTACTTC. As protein: CASSYRGSIYEQYF. The chain employs TRBV7-9 and TRBJ2-7; TRBD1 agrees at 7 bases. Germline trimming cut 4 bases from V and 3 bases from J; bases unmatched to any gene: 6. This CDR3 has 14 amino acids. The germline CDR1 and CDR2 sequences are SEHNR and FQNEAQ (reference sequence). Full variable domain (rest looked up from reference TRBV7-9 and TRBJ2-7): DTGVSQNPRHKITKRGQNVTFRCDPISEHNRLYWYRQTLGQGPEFLTYFQNEAQLEKSRLLSDRFSAERPKGSFSTLEIQRTEQGDSAMYLCASSYRGSIYEQYFGPGTRLTVT.

CDR3 loop: CAWRDWDSNQPQHF. As DNA, the CDR3 is TGTGCCTGGAGAGACTGGGATAGCAATCAGCCCCAGCATTTT. J is TRBJ1-5 and V is TRBV30; unclear D gene. Germline lookup yields CDR1 GTSNPN and CDR2 SVGIG (reference sequence). This CDR3 region has 14 residues. V lost 3 bases and J lost 0, with 9 bases in between.

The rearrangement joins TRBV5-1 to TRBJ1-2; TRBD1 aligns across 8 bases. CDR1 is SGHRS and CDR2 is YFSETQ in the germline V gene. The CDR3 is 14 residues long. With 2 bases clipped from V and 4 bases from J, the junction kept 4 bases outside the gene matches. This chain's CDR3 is CASSFGQGSYGYTF. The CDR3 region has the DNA TGCGCCAGCAGCTTCGGACAGGGCAGCTATGGCTACACCTTC.

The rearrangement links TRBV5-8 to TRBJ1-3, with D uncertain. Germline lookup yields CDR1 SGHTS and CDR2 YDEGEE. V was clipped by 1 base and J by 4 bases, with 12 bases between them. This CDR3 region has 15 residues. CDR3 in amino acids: CASSLSRLGGNTIYF. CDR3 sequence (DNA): TGTGCCAGCAGCTTGTCACGATTAGGAGGAAACACCATATATTTT.

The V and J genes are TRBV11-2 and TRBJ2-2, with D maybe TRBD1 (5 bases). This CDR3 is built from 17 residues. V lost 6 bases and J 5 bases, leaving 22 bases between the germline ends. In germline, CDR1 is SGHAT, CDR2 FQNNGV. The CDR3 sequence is CASSTFTRVVGTGELFF. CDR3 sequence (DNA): TGTGCCAGCAGTACTTTTACCAGGGTCGTGGGGACCGGGGAGCTGTTTTTT. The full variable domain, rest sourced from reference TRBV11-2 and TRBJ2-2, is EAGVAQSPRYKIIEKRQSVAFWCNPISGHATLYWYQQILGQGPKLLIQFQNNGVVDDSQLPKDRFSAERLKGVDSTLKIQPAKLEDSAVYLCASSTFTRVVGTGELFFGEGSRLTVL.

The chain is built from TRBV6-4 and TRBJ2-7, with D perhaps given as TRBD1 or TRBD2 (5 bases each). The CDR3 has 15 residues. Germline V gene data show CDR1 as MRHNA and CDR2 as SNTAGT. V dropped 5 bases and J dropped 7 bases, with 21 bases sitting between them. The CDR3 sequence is CASSPGTRLRGEQYF. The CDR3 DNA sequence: TGTGCCAGCAGTCCCGGGACGCGACTTCGCGGTGAGCAGTACTTC.

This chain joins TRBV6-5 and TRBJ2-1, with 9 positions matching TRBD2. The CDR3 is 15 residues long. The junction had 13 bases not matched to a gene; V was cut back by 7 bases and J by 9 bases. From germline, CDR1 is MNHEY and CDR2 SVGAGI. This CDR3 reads CASTPAGSGRGEQFF. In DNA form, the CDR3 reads TGTGCCAGCACCCCAGCGGGTAGCGGGAGAGGTGAGCAGTTCTTC.

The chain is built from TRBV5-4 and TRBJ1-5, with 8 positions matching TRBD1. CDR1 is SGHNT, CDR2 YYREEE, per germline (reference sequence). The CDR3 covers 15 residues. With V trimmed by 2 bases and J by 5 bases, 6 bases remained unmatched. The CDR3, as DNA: TGTGCCAGCAGCTTAAGGGGGACAGGCGATCAGCCCCAGCATTTT. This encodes CASSLRGTGDQPQHF. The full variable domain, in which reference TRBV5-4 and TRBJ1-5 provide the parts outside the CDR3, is ETGVTQSPTHLIKTRGQQVTLRCSSQSGHNTVSWYQQALGQGPQFIFQYYREEENGRGNFPPRFSGLQFPNYSSELNVNALELDDSALYLCASSLRGTGDQPQHFGDGTRLSIL.

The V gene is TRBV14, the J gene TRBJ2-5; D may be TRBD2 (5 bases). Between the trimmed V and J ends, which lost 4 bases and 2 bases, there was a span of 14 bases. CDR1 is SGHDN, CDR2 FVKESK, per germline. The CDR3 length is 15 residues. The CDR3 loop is CASSLVRGGQETQYF. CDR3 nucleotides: TGTGCCAGCAGCCTAGTACGGGGTGGGCAAGAGACCCAGTACTTC.

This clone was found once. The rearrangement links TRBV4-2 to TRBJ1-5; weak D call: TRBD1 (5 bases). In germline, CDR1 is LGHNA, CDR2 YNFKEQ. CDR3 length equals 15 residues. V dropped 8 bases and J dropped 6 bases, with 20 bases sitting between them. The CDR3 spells CASRTGEVGGQPQHF. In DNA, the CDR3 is TGTGCCAGCCGAACAGGCGAGGTGGGAGGTCAGCCCCAGCATTTT.